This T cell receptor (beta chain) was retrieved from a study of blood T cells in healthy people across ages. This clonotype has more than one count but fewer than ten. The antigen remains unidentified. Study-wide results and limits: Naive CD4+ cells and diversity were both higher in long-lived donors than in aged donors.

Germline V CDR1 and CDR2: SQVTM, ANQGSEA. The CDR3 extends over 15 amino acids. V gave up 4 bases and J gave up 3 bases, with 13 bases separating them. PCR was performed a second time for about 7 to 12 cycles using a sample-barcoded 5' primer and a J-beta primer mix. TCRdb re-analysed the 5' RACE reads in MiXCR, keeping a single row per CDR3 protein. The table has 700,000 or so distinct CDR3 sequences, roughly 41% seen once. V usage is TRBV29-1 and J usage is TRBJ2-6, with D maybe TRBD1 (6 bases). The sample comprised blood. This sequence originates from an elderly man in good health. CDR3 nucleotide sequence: TGCAGCGTTGCGGCAGGGGTCTATGGGGCCAACGTCCTGACTTTC. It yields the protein CSVAAGVYGANVLTF.